This T cell receptor beta chain was profiled in a study of molecular identifiers for immune sequencing clone quantification. Making the bulk TCR libraries relied on previously described methods and listed TCR primers. TCRdb reprocessed the PCR reads with MiXCR, giving one entry per CDR3 protein. The data hold about 60,000 distinct CDR3 sequences, with around a sixth observed a single time. This clonotype was recorded at least ten times. The CDR3 covers 14 residues. The germline CDR1 and CDR2 sequences are LNHNV and YYDKDF (reference sequence). V was clipped by 5 bases and J by 5 bases, with 16 bases between them. Sorted cell numbers of about 19,000 to 1,000,000, with 10%, 30% or 50% RNA, served as input for naive CD8 libraries. Sorting captured naive CD8 T cells as CD8+CD4-CCR7+CD45RA+.

The sequenced sample consisted of naive CD8+ T cells from blood, with Jurkat cell RNA spiked in. Documented subset: FACS-sorted CD8+CD4-CCR7+CD45RA+ naive T cells. The clonotype was recovered from a human donor in good health. Some libraries in this study had Jurkat cell RNA spiked in. The chain employs TRBV15 and TRBJ2-7; D is undetermined. CDR3 loop: CATSVSPGPHEQYF. The CDR3 nucleotides read TGTGCCACCAGCGTAAGCCCGGGCCCCCACGAGCAGTACTTC.